This TCR beta chain stems from a study of shared clonotypes between healthy human individuals. Study information: Donors had three CD4 naive, three CD4 memory, two CD8 naive and one CD8 memory plate apiece.

This clone was counted once. CD8 cells classed as naive were CD45RO-negative and positively selected for CCR7, excluding terminally differentiated effector memory CD45RA+ cells. Sequenced by immunoSEQ multiplex PCR; TCRdb stores in-frame clones only, minus some. The sample records more than 2 million clones, just under 95% being singletons. The clonotype comes from a man aged 18 to 29 in good health. Sequencing was done on a sample of naive CD8+ T cells sorted from blood.

CDR3 residues: CASSLPPGPGATQYF. The CDR3 nucleotides read TGTGCCAGCAGCCTCCCGCCGGGGCCAGGGGCGACCCAGTACTTC. The V call is TRBV6-5, the J call TRBJ2-5, with D perhaps TRBD1 (6 bases). This CDR3 is built from 15 residues. Trimming removed 6 bases from V and 7 bases from J, with 21 bases in between. Germline CDR1 MNHEY, CDR2 SVGAGI.